These 8 T cell receptor beta chains were sequenced from one sample in a study of cytomegalovirus exposure and HLA in healthy donors. This PCR relied on a set of 60 Vbeta primers and 13 Jbeta primers. Assay used: immunoSEQ multiplex PCR; TCRdb lists only in-frame clones, some missing. The sample holds about 110,000 clones, around 64% seen once. Input material: PBMCs. These receptors were collected from a woman aged 25-40 years in good health and CMV-seronegative.

This clone was observed a few times. This rearrangement joins TRBV7-2 to TRBJ1-1; no firm D call. V lost 1 base and J 10 bases, leaving 16 bases between the germline ends. The CDR3 consists of 14 residues. From germline, CDR1 is SGHTA and CDR2 FQGNSA. Here the CDR3 DNA reads TGTGCCAGCAGCTTAGAGGCCAGCGTAATGGGAGCTTTCTTT. Protein product: CASSLEASVMGAFF.

The genes are TRBV10-3 and TRBJ1-5; possibly TRBD1 for D (5 bases). V was pared by 0 bases and J by 2 bases, with 8 bases between. The germline gives CDR1 ENHRY, CDR2 SYGVKD. The CDR3 has 15 residues. The CDR3 DNA follows: TGTGCCATCAGTGAGTCGGGGCAGGGCAATCAGCCCCAGCATTTT. The encoded protein is CAISESGQGNQPQHF.

The V and J genes are TRBV6-1 and TRBJ1-1; D unclear. Between the trimmed V and J ends, which lost 4 bases and 0 bases, there was a span of 15 bases. This CDR3 is built from 16 residues. Germline-derived CDR1 and CDR2 are MNHNS and SASEGT. This chain's CDR3 is CASSARFVVMNTEAFF. DNA for the CDR3: TGTGCCAGCAGTGCTAGGTTCGTAGTCATGAACACTGAAGCTTTCTTT.

The chain uses TRBV9 and TRBJ2-3; D is possibly TRBD2 (6 bases). Trimming removed 1 base from V and 0 bases from J, with 12 bases in between. The length of the CDR3 is 16 residues. Looked up from germline, CDR1 is SGDLS and CDR2 is YYNGEE. CDR3 region: CASSVLGGISTDTQYF. The CDR3 DNA follows: TGTGCCAGCAGCGTATTGGGCGGGATTAGCACAGATACGCAGTATTTT.

Only one count was recorded for this clone. The chain is built from TRBV30 and TRBJ1-4, with D maybe TRBD1 (5 bases). The V end was cut by 1 base, the J end by 8 bases, with 17 bases between. In germline, CDR1 is GTSNPN, CDR2 SVGIG (reference sequence). The CDR3 totals 15 residues. The chain's CDR3 is CAWSAIGGVGEKLFF. CDR3 DNA sequence: TGTGCCTGGAGTGCCATCGGGGGGGTTGGGGAAAAACTGTTTTTT.

This chain connects TRBV28 to TRBJ1-3; D gene unclear. Germline CDR1 is MDHEN and CDR2 is SYDVKM. The V gene lost 5 bases and the J gene lost 0 bases, with 8 bases spanning the gap. The length of the CDR3 is 14 residues. The CDR3 here is CASSPAGSGNTIYF. For the CDR3, the DNA is TGTGCCAGCAGTCCTGCAGGCTCTGGAAACACCATATATTTT. The full variable domain, in which reference TRBV28 and TRBJ1-3 provide the parts outside the CDR3, is DVKVTQSSRYLVKRTGEKVFLECVQDMDHENMFWYRQDPGLGLRLIYFSYDVKMKEKGDIPEGYSVSREKKERFSLILESASTNQTSMYLCASSPAGSGNTIYFGEGSWLTVV.

The CDR3 here is CASISPGNTIYF. In DNA form, the CDR3 reads TGTGCCAGCATTAGCCCTGGAAACACCATATATTTT. The chain links TRBV6-5 to TRBJ1-3; D uncertain. The CDR3 contains 12 residues. The germline V gene encodes CDR1 MNHEY and CDR2 SVGAGI. Trimming stripped 7 bases from V and 2 bases from J, with 6 bases between.

The chain carries TRBV7-9 and TRBJ2-1; weak D call: TRBD2 (6 bases). Germline loops: CDR1 SEHNR, CDR2 FQNEAQ (reference sequence). CDR3 size: 15 residues. V was pared by 5 bases and J by 7 bases, with 18 bases between. Written as DNA, the CDR3 is TGTGCCAGCAGCCCCTCTAGCTGGGGGGAGAATGAGCAGTTCTTC. Translating it yields CASSPSSWGENEQFF.